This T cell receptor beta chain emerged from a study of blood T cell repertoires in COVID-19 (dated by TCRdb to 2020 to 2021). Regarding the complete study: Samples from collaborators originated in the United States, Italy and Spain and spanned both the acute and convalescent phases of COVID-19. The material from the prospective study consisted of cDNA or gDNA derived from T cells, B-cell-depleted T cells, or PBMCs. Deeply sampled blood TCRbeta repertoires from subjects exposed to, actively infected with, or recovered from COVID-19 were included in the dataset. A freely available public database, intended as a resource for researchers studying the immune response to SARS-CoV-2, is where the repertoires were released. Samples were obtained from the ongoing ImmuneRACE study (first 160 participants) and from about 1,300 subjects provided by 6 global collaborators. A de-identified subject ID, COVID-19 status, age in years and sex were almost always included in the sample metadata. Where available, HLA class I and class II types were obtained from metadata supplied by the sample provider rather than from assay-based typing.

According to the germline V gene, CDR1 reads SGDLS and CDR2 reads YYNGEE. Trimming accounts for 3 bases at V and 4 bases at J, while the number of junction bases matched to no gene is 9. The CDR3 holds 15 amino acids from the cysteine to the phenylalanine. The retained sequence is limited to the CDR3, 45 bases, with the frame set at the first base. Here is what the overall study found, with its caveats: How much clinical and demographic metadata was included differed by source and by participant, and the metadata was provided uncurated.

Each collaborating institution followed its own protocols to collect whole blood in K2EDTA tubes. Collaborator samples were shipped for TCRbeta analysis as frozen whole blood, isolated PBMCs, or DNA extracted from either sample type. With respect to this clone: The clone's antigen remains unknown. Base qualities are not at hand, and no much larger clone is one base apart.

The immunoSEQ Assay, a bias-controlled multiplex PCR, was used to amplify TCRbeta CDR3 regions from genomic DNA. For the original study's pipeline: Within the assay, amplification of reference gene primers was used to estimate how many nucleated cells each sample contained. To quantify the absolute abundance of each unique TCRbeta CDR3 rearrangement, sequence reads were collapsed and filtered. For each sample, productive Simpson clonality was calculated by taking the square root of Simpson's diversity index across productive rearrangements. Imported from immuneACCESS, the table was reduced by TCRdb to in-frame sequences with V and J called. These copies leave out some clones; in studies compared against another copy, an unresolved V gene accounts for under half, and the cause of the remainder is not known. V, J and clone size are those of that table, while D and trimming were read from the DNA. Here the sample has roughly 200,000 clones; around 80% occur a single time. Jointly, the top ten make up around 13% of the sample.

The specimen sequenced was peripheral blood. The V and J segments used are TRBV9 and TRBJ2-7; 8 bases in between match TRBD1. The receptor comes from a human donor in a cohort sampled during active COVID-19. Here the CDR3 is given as CASSAYDRGEYEQYF. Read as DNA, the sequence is TGTGCCAGCAGCGCTTACGACAGGGGAGAATACGAGCAGTACTTC.